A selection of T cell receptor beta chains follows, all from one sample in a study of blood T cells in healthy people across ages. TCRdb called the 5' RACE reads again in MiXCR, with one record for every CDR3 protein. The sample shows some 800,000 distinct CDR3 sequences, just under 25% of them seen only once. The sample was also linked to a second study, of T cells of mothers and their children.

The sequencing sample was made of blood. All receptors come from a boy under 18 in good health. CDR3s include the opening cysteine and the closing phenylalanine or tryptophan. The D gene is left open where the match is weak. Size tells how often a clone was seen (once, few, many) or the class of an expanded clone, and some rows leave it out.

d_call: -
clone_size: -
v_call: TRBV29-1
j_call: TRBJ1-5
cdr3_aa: CSAGVNGQPQHF
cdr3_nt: TGCAGCGCCGGGGTCAACGGTCAGCCCCAGCATTTT

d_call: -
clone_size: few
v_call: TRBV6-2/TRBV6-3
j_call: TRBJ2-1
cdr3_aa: CASSYSSFGLGPFNEQFF
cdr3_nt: TGTGCCAGCAGTTACTCGAGTTTTGGGTTAGGCCCTTTCAATGAGCAGTTCTTC

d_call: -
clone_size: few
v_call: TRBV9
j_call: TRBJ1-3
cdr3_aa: CASSPGGWDFSGNTIYF
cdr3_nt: TGTGCCAGCAGCCCCGGGGGGTGGGACTTCAGTGGAAACACCATATATTTT

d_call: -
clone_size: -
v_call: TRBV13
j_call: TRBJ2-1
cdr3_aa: CACSLEGYNEQFF
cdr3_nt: TGTGCCTGCAGCTTAGAGGGGTACAATGAGCAGTTCTTC

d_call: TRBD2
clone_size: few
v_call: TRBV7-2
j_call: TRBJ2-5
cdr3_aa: CASSRTSGGWGETQYF
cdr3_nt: TGTGCCAGCAGCCGGACTAGCGGGGGGTGGGGGGAGACCCAGTACTTC

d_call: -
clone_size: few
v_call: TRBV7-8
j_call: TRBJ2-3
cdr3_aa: CASSAPRTALDTQYF
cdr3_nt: TGTGCCAGCAGCGCGCCACGGACAGCCCTAGATACGCAGTATTTT

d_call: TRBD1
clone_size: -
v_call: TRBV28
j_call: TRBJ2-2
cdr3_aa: CASSPRTGYTGELFF
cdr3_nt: TGTGCCAGCAGCCCGAGGACAGGGTATACCGGGGAGCTGTTTTTT

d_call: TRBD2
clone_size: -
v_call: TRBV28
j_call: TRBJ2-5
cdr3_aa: CASSFESGGTTETQYF
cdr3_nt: TGTGCCAGCAGTTTTGAGAGCGGGGGTACTACGGAGACCCAGTACTTC

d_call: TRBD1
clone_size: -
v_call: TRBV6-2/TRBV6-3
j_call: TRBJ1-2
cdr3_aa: CASSATRTGAIYGYTF
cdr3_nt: TGTGCCAGCAGTGCGACGCGGACAGGGGCCATCTATGGCTACACCTTC

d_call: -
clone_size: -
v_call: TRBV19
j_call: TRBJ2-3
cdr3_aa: CASSRWITDTQYF
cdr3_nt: TGTGCCAGTAGTCGGTGGATCACAGATACGCAGTATTTT

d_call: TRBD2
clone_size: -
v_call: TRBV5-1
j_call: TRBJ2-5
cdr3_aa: CASSLGLAGGIEETQYF
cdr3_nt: TGCGCCAGCAGCTTGGGTCTAGCGGGGGGGATAGAGGAGACCCAGTACTTC

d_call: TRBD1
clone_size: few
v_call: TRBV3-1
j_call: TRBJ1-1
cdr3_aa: CASSPWTGGKDTEAFF
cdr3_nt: TGTGCCAGCAGCCCTTGGACAGGGGGCAAGGACACTGAAGCTTTCTTT

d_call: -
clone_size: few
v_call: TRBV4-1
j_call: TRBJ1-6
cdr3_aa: CASSQTGTAASPLHF
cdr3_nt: TGCGCCAGCAGCCAAACCGGGACCGCGGCTTCACCCCTCCACTTT

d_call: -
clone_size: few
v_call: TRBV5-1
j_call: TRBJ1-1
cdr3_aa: CASSLALPGAEAFF
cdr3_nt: TGCGCCAGCAGCTTGGCCCTTCCCGGGGCTGAAGCTTTCTTT

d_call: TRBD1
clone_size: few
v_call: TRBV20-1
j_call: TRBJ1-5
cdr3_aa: CSARATGNQPQHF
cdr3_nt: TGCAGTGCTAGAGCGACAGGGAATCAGCCCCAGCATTTT

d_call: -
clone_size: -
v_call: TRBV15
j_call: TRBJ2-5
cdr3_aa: CATSRPQETQYF
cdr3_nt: TGTGCCACCAGCAGACCCCAAGAGACCCAGTACTTC

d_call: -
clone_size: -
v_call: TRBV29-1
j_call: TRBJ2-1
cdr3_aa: CSVAGRGAYNEQFF
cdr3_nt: TGCAGCGTTGCCGGCCGAGGGGCCTACAATGAGCAGTTCTTC

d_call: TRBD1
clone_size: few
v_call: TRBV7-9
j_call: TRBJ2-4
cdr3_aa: CASSHRDRENIQYF
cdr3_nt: TGTGCCAGCAGCCACCGGGACAGGGAAAACATTCAGTACTTC

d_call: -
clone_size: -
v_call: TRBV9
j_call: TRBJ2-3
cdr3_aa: CASSVGVSRADMQYF
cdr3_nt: TGTGCCAGCAGCGTAGGGGTTAGCCGCGCGGATATGCAGTATTTT

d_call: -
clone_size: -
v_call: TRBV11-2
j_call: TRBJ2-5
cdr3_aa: CASSTEPPGTQYF
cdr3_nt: TGTGCCAGCAGCACAGAACCCCCCGGGACCCAGTACTTC

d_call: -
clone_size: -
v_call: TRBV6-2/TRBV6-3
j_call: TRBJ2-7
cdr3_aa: CASSRNTYEQYF
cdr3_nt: TGTGCCAGCTCCAGGAATACCTACGAGCAGTACTTC

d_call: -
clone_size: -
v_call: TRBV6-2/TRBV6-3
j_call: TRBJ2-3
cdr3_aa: CASTGFPDTQYF
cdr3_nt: TGTGCCTCCACGGGGTTTCCAGATACGCAGTATTTT

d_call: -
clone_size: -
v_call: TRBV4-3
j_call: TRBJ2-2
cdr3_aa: CASSQTGLGTGELFF
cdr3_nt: TGCGCCAGCAGCCAAACAGGGTTGGGCACCGGGGAGCTGTTTTTT

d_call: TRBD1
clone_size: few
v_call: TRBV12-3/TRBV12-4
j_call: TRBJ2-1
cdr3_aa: CASSLRDRGMNEQFF
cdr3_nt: TGTGCCAGCAGTTTAAGGGACAGGGGGATGAATGAGCAGTTCTTC

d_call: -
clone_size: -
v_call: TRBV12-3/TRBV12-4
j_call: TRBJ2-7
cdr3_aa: CASTIGSGIVYEQYF
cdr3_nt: TGTGCCAGCACGATCGGTTCGGGAATCGTCTACGAGCAGTACTTC

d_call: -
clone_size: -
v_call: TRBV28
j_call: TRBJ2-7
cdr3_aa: CASSIRTPNYEQYF
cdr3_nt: TGTGCCAGCAGTATCCGGACCCCCAACTACGAGCAGTACTTC

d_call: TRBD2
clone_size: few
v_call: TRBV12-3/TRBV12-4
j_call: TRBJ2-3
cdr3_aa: CASSSGGAVDTQYF
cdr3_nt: TGTGCCAGCAGTAGCGGGGGGGCCGTAGATACGCAGTATTTT

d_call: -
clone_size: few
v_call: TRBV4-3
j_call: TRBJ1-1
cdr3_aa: CASSQRDRNTEAFF
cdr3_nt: TGCGCCAGCAGCCAACGCGACCGGAACACTGAAGCTTTCTTT

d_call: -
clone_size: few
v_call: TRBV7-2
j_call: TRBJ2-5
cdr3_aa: CASSLNLGWETQYF
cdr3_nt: TGTGCCAGCAGTCTTAACTTGGGATGGGAGACCCAGTACTTC

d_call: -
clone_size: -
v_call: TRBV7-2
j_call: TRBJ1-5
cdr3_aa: CASSPLVLNQPQHF
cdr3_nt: TGTGCCAGCAGCCCGTTGGTATTAAATCAGCCCCAGCATTTT

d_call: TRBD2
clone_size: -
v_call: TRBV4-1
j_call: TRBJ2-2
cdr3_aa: CASSPSPGTSGTGELFF
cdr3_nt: TGCGCCAGCAGCCCCAGCCCCGGGACTAGTGGGACCGGGGAGCTGTTTTTT

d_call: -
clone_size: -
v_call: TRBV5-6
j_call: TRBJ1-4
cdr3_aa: CASSSWGLATNEKLFF
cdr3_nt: TGTGCCAGCAGCTCATGGGGCCTTGCAACTAATGAAAAACTGTTTTTT

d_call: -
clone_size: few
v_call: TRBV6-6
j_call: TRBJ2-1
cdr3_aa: CASSYLVAYNEQFF
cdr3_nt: TGTGCCAGCAGTTACTTGGTAGCTTACAATGAGCAGTTCTTC

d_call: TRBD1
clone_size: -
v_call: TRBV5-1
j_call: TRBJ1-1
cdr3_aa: CASSTRQGGDTEAFF
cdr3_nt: TGCGCCAGCAGCACTAGACAGGGCGGGGACACTGAAGCTTTCTTT

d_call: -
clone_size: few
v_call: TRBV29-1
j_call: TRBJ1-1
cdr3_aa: CSVEGGGTMNTEAFF
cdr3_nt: TGCAGCGTTGAAGGCGGGGGCACTATGAACACTGAAGCTTTCTTT

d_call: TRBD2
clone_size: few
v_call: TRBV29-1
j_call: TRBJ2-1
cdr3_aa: CSVEVAGYNEQFF
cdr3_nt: TGCAGCGTTGAGGTAGCGGGGTACAATGAGCAGTTCTTC

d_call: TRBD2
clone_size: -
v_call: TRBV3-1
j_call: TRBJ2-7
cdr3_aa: CASSHPSGSSYEQYF
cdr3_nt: TGTGCCAGCAGCCACCCTAGCGGGAGCTCCTACGAGCAGTACTTC

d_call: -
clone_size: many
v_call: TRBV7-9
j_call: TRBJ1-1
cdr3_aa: CASSPAGSAEAFF
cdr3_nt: TGTGCCAGCAGTCCCGCAGGGAGCGCTGAAGCTTTCTTT

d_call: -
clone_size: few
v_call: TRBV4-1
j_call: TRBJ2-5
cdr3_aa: CASSQGEGAIETQYF
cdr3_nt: TGCGCCAGCAGCCAAGGGGAAGGGGCCATAGAGACCCAGTACTTC

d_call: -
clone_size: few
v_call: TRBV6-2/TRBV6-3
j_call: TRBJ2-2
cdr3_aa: CASSYSGWESGTGELFF
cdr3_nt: TGTGCCAGCAGTTATTCCGGCTGGGAGTCGGGCACCGGGGAGCTGTTTTTT

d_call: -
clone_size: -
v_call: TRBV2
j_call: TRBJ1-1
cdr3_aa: CASSENWGTEAFF
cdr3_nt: TGTGCCAGCAGTGAGAATTGGGGGACTGAAGCTTTCTTT

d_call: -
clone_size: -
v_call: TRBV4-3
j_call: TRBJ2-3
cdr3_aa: CASSFAGGDTQYF
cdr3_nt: TGCGCCAGCAGCTTTGCAGGGGGGGATACGCAGTATTTT

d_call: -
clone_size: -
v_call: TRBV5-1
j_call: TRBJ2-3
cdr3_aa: CASSGHPGDTQYF
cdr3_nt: TGCGCCAGCAGCGGACACCCCGGGGATACGCAGTATTTT

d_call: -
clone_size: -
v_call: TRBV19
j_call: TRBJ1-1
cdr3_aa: CASTETGENTEAFF
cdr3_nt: TGTGCCAGTACAGAGACAGGTGAGAACACTGAAGCTTTCTTT

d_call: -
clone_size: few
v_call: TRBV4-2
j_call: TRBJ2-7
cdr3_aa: CASSQANGARGEQYF
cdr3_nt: TGTGCCAGCAGCCAAGCCAACGGGGCACGGGGCGAGCAGTACTTC

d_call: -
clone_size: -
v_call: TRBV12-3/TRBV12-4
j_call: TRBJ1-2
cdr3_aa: CASRPGQGFYGYTF
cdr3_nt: TGTGCCAGCAGGCCTGGCCAGGGCTTCTATGGCTACACCTTC

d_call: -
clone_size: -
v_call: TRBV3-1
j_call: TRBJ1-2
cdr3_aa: CASSFTTGRNYGYTF
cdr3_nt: TGTGCCAGCAGCTTCACGACAGGACGGAACTATGGCTACACCTTC

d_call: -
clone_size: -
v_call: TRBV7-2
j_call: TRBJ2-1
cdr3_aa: CASSLGRAHNEQFF
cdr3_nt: TGTGCCAGCAGCTTAGGTCGGGCACACAATGAGCAGTTCTTC

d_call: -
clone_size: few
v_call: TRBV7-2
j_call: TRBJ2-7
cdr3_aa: CASSLALGLAPGYEQYF
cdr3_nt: TGTGCCAGCAGCTTAGCGCTCGGGCTAGCGCCCGGGTACGAGCAGTACTTC

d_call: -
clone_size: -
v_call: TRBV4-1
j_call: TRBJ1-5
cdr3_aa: CASSQLDSDSQPQHF
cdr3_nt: TGCGCCAGCAGCCAACTTGACAGCGACTCCCAGCCCCAGCATTTT